Listed below are T cell receptor beta chains from one sample, sequenced in a study of OX40 agonist ivuxolimab in advanced cancers. Generated by immunoSEQ multiplex PCR, the TCRdb table keeps only in-frame clones and is missing some. The table has about 120,000 clones, roughly 93% seen once. Sequenced material: CD4+ or CD8+ T cells sorted from blood, taken in a trial of the OX40 agonist ivuxolimab. These receptor sequences come from an adult with an advanced solid tumor such as melanoma, head and neck, liver or kidney cancer. Both conserved end residues are part of each CDR3. Fields, in order: CDR3 length, D gene, J gene, clone size, V gene, CDR3 DNA, CDR3 protein. The D gene is left open where the match is weak. Size is stated for part of the rows, as once, few or many counts, or as a class when the clone is expanded.

>15|NA|TRBJ2-3|NA|TRBV28
TGTGCCAGCAGTGCCCGATCGTCCCGCACAGATACGCAGTATTTT
CASSARSSRTDTQYF
>12|TRBD1|TRBJ1-2|NA|TRBV6-1
TGTGCCAGCAGTGCGACAGGGTTCACGTGCACCTTC
CASSATGFTCTF
>13|TRBD1|TRBJ1-2|NA|TRBV18
TGTGCCAGCTCACCGGACAGGTCTTATGGCTACACCTTC
CASSPDRSYGYTF
>15|TRBD1|TRBJ2-3|NA|TRBV13
TGTGCCAGCAGCCCACTGACAGGGGGAACAGATACGCAGTATTTT
CASSPLTGGTDTQYF
>16|NA|TRBJ2-1|NA|TRBV4-1
TGCGCCAGCAGCCAAGCGGGGGCGGGTATTTACAATGAGCAGTTCTTC
CASSQAGAGIYNEQFF
>14|TRBD2|TRBJ2-3|NA|TRBV25-1
TGTGCCTCGACCGGGGGGGGGAGCTTCGGTACGCAGTATTTT
CASTGGGSFGTQYF
>14|NA|TRBJ2-3|NA|TRBV18
TGTGCCAGCTCACTGCAGGATCGCACAGATACGCAGTATTTT
CASSLQDRTDTQYF
>14|TRBD2|TRBJ2-5|once|TRBV5-1
TGCGCCAGCAGCCCGACTAGCGGGGTCGAGACCCAGTACTTC
CASSPTSGVETQYF
>14|NA|TRBJ1-2|NA|TRBV6-6
TGTGCCAGCAGTTCGGAGACTCCTAACTATGGCTACACCTTC
CASSSETPNYGYTF
>17|TRBD1|TRBJ2-3|NA|TRBV15
TGTGCCACCAGCAGAGATGGGACAGGGGGGTGGATAGATACGCAGTATTTT
CATSRDGTGGWIDTQYF
>13|NA|TRBJ2-5|NA|TRBV7-3
TGTGCTAGCAGCTTATATGGGAGCGAGGGGGTGTACTTC
CASSLYGSEGVYF
>17|NA|TRBJ2-7|once|TRBV28
TGTGCCAGCAGGCAGGAGGGGCGGGGGCGCACCAACTACGAGCAGTACTTC
CASRQEGRGRTNYEQYF
>15|NA|TRBJ2-4|NA|TRBV21-1
TGTGCCAGCAGCATCCCCGAGACGCGCAAAAACATTCAGTACTTC
CASSIPETRKNIQYF
>15|NA|TRBJ2-2|once|TRBV18
TGTGCCAGCTCACCAGACGGACGGAACACCGGGGAGCTGTTTTTT
CASSPDGRNTGELFF
>16|TRBD1|TRBJ1-5|NA|TRBV7-9
TGTGCCAGCAGCTTCGGGGGTTCAGGGGGCGATCAGCCCCAGCATTTT
CASSFGGSGGDQPQHF
>19|TRBD1|TRBJ1-1|NA|TRBV6-1
TGTGCCAGCAGTGAAAGGTGGGACAGGGGGGGTGTCGGGATGACTGAAGCTTTCTTT
CASSERWDRGGVGMTEAFF
>14|NA|TRBJ1-1|once|TRBV11-1
TGTGCCAGCAGCCCTGGACAGTGGAACACTGAAGCTTTCTTT
CASSPGQWNTEAFF
>16|TRBD1|TRBJ2-2|NA|TRBV28
TGTGCCAGCAGTACGGGGACAGGGTTGGACACCGGGGAGCTGTTTTTT
CASSTGTGLDTGELFF
>20|TRBD2|TRBJ2-5|NA|TRBV19
TGTGCCAGTAGCCGCGCCACCGGGACTAGCGGGAGGAGAACAAAAGAGACCCAGTACTTC
CASSRATGTSGRRTKETQYF
>12|NA|TRBJ1-1|few|TRBV5-1
TGCGCCAGCAGTAGTAGGGGCCCTGAAGCTTTCTTT
CASSSRGPEAFF
>13|NA|TRBJ2-2|NA|TRBV6-5
TGTGCCAGCAGTTACTCGAGGGGAAGGGAGCTGTTTTTT
CASSYSRGRELFF
>14|NA|TRBJ2-1|NA|TRBV11-2
TGTGCCAGCAGCTTAGATATTGTAGGCAATGAGCAGTTCTTC
CASSLDIVGNEQFF